These T cell receptor beta chains were read from a single sample in a study of PD-L1 blockade in urothelial cancer. The repertoire was sequenced with immunoSEQ multiplex PCR; TCRdb's copy has only in-frame clones and lacks some. The sample shows about 69,000 clones, approximately 88% of them seen only once. The sample in question was PBMCs, obtained around atezolizumab (anti-PD-L1) treatment. The receptors stem from a man aged 55 to 69 with urothelial cancer. The CDR3 runs from the conserved cysteine through the conserved F or W. D genes are given only for firm matches. Where a row states a size, it is once, few, many or the class of an expanded clone; other rows omit it.

J gene,D gene,V gene,clone size,CDR3 protein
TRBJ2-1,NA,TRBV27,NA,CASRRNPRGLRNRGVKQFF
TRBJ1-2,TRBD1,TRBV6-4,once,CASRNTGGPGYTF
TRBJ1-5,NA,TRBV18,few,CASSTYNQPQHF
TRBJ2-1,TRBD2,TRBV28,NA,CASSSPSGGFNEQFF
TRBJ1-3,TRBD1,TRBV27,NA,CASSLSPTGAGNTIYF
TRBJ2-6,NA,TRBV6-5,NA,CASSYPGVGGANVLTF
TRBJ2-1,NA,TRBV7-2,NA,CASSSDQRHYNEQFF
TRBJ2-7,TRBD2,TRBV10-1,NA,CASSESEQGGLASSSSYEQYF
TRBJ2-7,NA,TRBV11-2,NA,CASSFHDEQYF
TRBJ2-2,NA,TRBV19,NA,CASNGRDFKGTGELFF
TRBJ2-3,TRBD2,TRBV7-9,NA,CASSGRAGAPQDTQYF
TRBJ1-6,TRBD1,TRBV30,NA,CAWTTGQGNSPLHF
TRBJ2-3,NA,TRBV6-4,NA,CASSDREDTQYF
TRBJ2-6,NA,TRBV28,NA,CASTQGSGANVLTF
TRBJ2-2,TRBD2,TRBV7-2,few,CASSPWGAGGQGGELFF
TRBJ2-3,TRBD2,TRBV7-8,NA,CASSLATSGSTDTQYF
TRBJ2-7,NA,TRBV19,NA,CASSISQGTYEQYF
TRBJ2-3,TRBD1,TRBV9,NA,CASSVGGQGRGDTQYF
TRBJ2-1,TRBD2,TRBV11-2,NA,CASSPGLAGGGARDEQFF
TRBJ1-5,TRBD1,TRBV2,NA,CASSELGQGSNQPQHF
TRBJ2-5,NA,TRBV23-1,once,CASSPQGGETQYF
TRBJ1-3,NA,TRBV4-1,NA,CASSQWGAGNTIYF
TRBJ2-1,TRBD2,TRBV30,NA,CAWSVWASGVREQFF
TRBJ1-5,NA,TRBV19,NA,CASSTGRSGRDQPQHF
TRBJ2-6,NA,TRBV28,NA,CASSLHSSGANVLTF
TRBJ1-1,TRBD1,TRBV7-2,NA,CASSPETGRNTEAFF
TRBJ1-6,TRBD1,TRBV5-1,NA,CASSLGQGRDSPLHF
TRBJ2-1,NA,TRBV18,NA,CASSPYGQGWFF
TRBJ2-1,TRBD2,TRBV6-1,NA,CASSVLAGGPSNEQFF
TRBJ2-5,TRBD2,TRBV4-1,NA,CASSQQPGLALETQYF
TRBJ2-1,NA,TRBV11-2,NA,CASSFFGGGNEQFF
TRBJ1-1,TRBD1,TRBV19,NA,CASSRTGGWTEAFF
TRBJ1-5,TRBD1,TRBV6-1,NA,CASRGQVNSNQPQHF
TRBJ1-4,NA,TRBV6-5,NA,CASSYSSPEKLFF
TRBJ2-3,TRBD2,TRBV5-1,once,CASSSPYSTSGADTQYF
TRBJ1-2,NA,TRBV7-8,NA,CASTPGRANGYTF
TRBJ1-5,NA,TRBV21-1,NA,CASIYSNQPQHF